The clone carrying this T cell receptor (beta chain) was observed many times. No antigen is known for it. The data derive from a study of human T cells and chemical hapten exposure. Across the whole study: Patch testing was performed with 0.01% DPC on the upper back, with reading at 6 days. Findings of the study overall: Expanded TCR sets contained significantly more large CDR3 similarity clusters than controls.

V was shortened by 5 bases and J by 0 bases, with 13 bases between the two germline ends. The length of the CDR3 is 16 residues. CDR1 is KGHSH and CDR2 is LQKENI in the germline V gene. Time point denoted: pre-sensitization, week 0. The treatment: therapeutic diphenylcyclopropenone sensitization with weekly scalp DPC. Each CDR3 protein gets one entry after TCRdb re-called the RACE reads with MiXCR. The sample carries more than 55,000 distinct CDR3 sequences, 10% to 12% recorded once. Sequencing used whole blood, obtained in connection with sensitization to the hapten diphenylcyclopropenone (DPC). The chain recombines TRBV18 with TRBJ2-2, with D unresolved. This TCR derives from a woman aged 40 to 50 with alopecia areata. Some clones in this sample may be carry-over from other donors' samples. CDR3 sequence: CASSTLGFPNTGELFF. Written as DNA, the CDR3 is TGTGCCAGCTCAACCCTAGGCTTTCCGAACACCGGGGAGCTGTTTTTT.